The 5 T cell receptor beta chains below all came from one sample that was sequenced in a study of persistence of HIV-infected CD4 T cells. The immunoSEQ assay was version 4, run in survey mode. The assay was immunoSEQ multiplex PCR, and TCRdb's table has in-frame clones only and misses some. The table lists approximately 30,000 clones, approximately 82% of them singletons. The antigens these receptors bind are not known. Stimulation used about 9.5 ug/mL lysate from CMV-infected fibroblasts. Memory cells lacking CD40L and CD69 with high CD45RO were sorted. The material sequenced was CD4+ T cells sorted from PBMCs after approximately 18-hour stimulation, taken from a patient who received antiretroviral therapy. These receptors were collected from an adult man with HIV who was CMV-seropositive.

CDR3 sequence reads: CASSDNGPRQPQHF. CDR3 sequence (DNA): TGTGCCAGCAGCGATAACGGACCGAGGCAGCCCCAGCATTTT. The chain uses TRBV6-5 and TRBJ1-5; D is undetermined. This CDR3 region has 14 residues. The germline V and J ends were trimmed by 6 bases and 7 bases, with 16 bases remaining between them. Germline CDR1 is MNHEY and CDR2 is SVGAGI.

CDR3 in DNA: TGCGCCAGCCTCGACAGGAAAGATATAAATAGCAATCAGCCCCAGCATTTT. Its translation is CASLDRKDINSNQPQHF. The chain carries TRBV10-2 and TRBJ1-5; a possible D gene is TRBD1 (6 bases). V lost 8 bases and J lost 0, with 20 bases in between. The CDR3 has 17 amino acids. The germline CDR1 and CDR2 sequences are WSHSY and SAAADI.

The rearrangement uses TRBV7-9 and TRBJ2-3; perhaps TRBD2 as D (6 bases). Germline-derived CDR1 and CDR2 are SEHNR and FQNEAQ (reference sequence). There are 15 residues in the CDR3. CDR3 in DNA: TGTGCTAGTCGTTACGGGGGTCCTAGCACAGATACGCAGTATTTT. This translates into CASRYGGPSTDTQYF.

This clone was detected only a few times. The chain employs TRBV10-3 and TRBJ1-4; 7 positions agree with TRBD1. V shed 5 bases, J shed 8 bases, and the junction held 11 bases outside the gene matches. Germline V gives CDR1 ENHRY, CDR2 SYGVKD. The CDR3 runs 15 residues. This CDR3 is CAISSGQGDGEKLFF. The CDR3 nucleotides read TGTGCCATCAGTAGTGGCCAGGGGGATGGAGAAAAACTGTTTTTT.

The sample holds a few counts of this clone. The V call is TRBV24-1, the J call TRBJ2-2; either TRBD1 or TRBD2 may supply D (5 bases each). CDR1 is KGHDR, CDR2 SFDVKD, per germline. V was cut by 3 bases and J by 5 bases, with 15 bases left in between. The CDR3 covers 16 residues. CDR3 residues: CATSDMGESTTGELFF. In nucleotides, the CDR3 is TGTGCCACCAGTGATATGGGGGAGTCAACGACCGGGGAGCTGTTTTTT.